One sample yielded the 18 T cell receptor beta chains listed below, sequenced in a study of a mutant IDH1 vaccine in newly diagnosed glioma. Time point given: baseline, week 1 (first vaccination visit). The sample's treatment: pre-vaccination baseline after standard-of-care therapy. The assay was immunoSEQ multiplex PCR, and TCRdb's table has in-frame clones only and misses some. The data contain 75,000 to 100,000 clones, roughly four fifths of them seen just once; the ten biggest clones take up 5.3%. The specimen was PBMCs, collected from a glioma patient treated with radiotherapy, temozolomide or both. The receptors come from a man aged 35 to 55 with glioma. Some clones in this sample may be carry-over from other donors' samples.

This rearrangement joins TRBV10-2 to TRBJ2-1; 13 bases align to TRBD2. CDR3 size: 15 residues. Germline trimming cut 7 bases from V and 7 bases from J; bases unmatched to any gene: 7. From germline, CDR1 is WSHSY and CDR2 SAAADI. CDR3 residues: CASIPGTSGENEQFF. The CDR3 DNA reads TGCGCCAGCATCCCAGGGACTAGCGGGGAGAATGAGCAGTTCTTC.

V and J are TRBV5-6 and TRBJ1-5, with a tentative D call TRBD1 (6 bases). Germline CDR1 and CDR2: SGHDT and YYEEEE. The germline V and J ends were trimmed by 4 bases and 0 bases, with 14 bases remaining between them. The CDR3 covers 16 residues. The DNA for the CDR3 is TGTGCCAGCAGCCGGGGGGCGGGGTATAGCAATCAGCCCCAGCATTTT. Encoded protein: CASSRGAGYSNQPQHF.

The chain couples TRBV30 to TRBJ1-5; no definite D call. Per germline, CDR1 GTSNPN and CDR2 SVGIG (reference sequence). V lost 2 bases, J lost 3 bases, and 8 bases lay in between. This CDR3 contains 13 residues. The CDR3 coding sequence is TGTGCCTGGAGTTCAACCACCAATCAGCCCCAGCATTTT. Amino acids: CAWSSTTNQPQHF.

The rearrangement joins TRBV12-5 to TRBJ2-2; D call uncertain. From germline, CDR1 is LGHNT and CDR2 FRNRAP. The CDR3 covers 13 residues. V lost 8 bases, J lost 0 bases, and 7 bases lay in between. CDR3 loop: CASSLTNTGELFF. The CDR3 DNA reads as TGTGCTAGTTCCCTTACGAACACCGGGGAGCTGTTTTTT.

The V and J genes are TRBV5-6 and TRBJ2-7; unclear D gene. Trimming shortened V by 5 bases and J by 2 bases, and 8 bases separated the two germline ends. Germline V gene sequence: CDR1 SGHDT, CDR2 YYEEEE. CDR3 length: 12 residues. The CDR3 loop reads CASSHRAYEQYF. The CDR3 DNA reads TGTGCCAGCAGTCACAGAGCCTACGAGCAGTACTTC.

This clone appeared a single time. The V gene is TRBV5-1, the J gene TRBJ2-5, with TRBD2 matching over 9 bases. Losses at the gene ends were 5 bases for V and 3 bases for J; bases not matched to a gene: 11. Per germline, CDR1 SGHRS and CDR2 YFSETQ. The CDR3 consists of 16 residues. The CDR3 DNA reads TGCGCCAGCAGTTTTACGCGGGGGGGTATCGAAGAGACCCAGTACTTC. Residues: CASSFTRGGIEETQYF.

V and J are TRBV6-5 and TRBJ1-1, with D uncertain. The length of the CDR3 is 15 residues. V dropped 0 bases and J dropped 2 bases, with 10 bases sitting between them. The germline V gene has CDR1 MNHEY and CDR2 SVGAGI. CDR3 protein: CASSYSGQLNTEAFF. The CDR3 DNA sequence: TGTGCCAGCAGTTACTCCGGGCAGCTTAACACTGAAGCTTTCTTT.

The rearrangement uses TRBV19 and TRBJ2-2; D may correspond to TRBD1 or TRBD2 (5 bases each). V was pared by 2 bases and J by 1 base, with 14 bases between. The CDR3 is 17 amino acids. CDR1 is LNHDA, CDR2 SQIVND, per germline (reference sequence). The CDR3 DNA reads TGTGCCAGTAGTATATGGGGCCCGGGGCTGAACACCGGGGAGCTGTTTTTT. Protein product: CASSIWGPGLNTGELFF.

The CDR3 loop is CAWSGTGGEQYF. CDR3 sequence (DNA): TGTGCCTGGAGTGGGACAGGGGGCGAGCAGTACTTC. The V and J genes are TRBV30 and TRBJ2-7; 10 bases are shared with TRBD1. In germline, CDR1 is GTSNPN, CDR2 SVGIG (reference sequence). The V segment lost 1 base and the J segment 6 bases; nucleotides outside the gene matches: 0. This CDR3 contains 12 residues.

CDR3 DNA: TGTGCCAGCAGCCCTGGGACGGGAGTATCGTTGGGCTACACCTTC. Its protein is CASSPGTGVSLGYTF. The chain couples TRBV4-2 to TRBJ1-2, with a possible D match to TRBD1 (5 bases). This CDR3 is 15 amino acids long. Trimming took 4 bases from V and 8 from J, leaving 20 bases between them. From germline, CDR1 is LGHNA and CDR2 YNFKEQ.

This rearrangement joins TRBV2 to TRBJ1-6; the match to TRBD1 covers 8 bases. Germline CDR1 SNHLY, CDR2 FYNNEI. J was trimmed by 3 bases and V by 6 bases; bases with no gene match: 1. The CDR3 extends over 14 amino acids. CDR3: CASRGQVYNSPLHF. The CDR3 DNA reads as TGTGCCAGCAGGGGACAGGTCTATAATTCACCCCTCCACTTT.

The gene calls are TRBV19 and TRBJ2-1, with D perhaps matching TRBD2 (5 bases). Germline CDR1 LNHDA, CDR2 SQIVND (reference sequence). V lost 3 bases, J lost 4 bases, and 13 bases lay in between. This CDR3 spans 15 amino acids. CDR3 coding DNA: TGTGCCAGTAGTATGGTCCGGGAAACTTACAATGAGCAGTTCTTC. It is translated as CASSMVRETYNEQFF.

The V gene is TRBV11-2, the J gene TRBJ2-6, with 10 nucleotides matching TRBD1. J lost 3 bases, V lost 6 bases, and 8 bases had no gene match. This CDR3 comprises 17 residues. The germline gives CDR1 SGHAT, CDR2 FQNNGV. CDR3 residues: CASRKVTGGNGANVLTF. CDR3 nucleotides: TGTGCCAGCAGGAAAGTGACAGGGGGCAATGGGGCCAACGTCCTGACTTTC.

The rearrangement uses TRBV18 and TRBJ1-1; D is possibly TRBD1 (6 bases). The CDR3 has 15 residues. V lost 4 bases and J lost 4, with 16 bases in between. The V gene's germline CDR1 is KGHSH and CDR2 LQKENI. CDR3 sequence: CASSQSQGGATEAFF. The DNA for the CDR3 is TGTGCCAGCTCACAATCACAGGGTGGAGCCACTGAAGCTTTCTTT.

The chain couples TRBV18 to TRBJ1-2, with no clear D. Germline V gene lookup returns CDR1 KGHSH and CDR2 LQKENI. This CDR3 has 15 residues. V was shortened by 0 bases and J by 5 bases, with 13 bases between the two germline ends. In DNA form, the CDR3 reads TGTGCCAGCTCACCACCAGGAGGCATGTTATATGGCTACACCTTC. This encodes CASSPPGGMLYGYTF.

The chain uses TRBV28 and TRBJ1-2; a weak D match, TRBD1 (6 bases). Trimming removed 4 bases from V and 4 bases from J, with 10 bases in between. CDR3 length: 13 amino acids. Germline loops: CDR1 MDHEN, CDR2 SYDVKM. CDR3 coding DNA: TGTGCCAGCAGTTGGGGGCAGATCTATGGCTACACCTTC. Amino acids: CASSWGQIYGYTF.

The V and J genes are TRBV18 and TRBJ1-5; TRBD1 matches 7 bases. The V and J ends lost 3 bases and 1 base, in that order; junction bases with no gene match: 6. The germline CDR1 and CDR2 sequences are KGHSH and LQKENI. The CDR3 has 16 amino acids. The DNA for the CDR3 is TGTGCCAGCTCACCCCGACAGGGCTTAAGCAATCAGCCCCAGCATTTT. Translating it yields CASSPRQGLSNQPQHF.

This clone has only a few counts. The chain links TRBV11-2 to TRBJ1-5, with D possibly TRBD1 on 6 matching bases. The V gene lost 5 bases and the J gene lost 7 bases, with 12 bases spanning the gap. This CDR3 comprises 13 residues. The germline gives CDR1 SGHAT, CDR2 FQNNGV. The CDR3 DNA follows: TGTGCCAGCAGCACCCAAACAGGGCAGCCCCAGCATTTT. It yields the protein CASSTQTGQPQHF.